Here is one T cell receptor (beta chain) with its context. Antigen specificity is unknown. The sample originates from a study of T-cell memory formation after mild COVID-19. Study-wide context: Clusters were largely donor specific.

Points from the study as a whole: In pre-infection memory, a portion of responding clones appeared, which suggested that cross-reactive memory joined. Clones that contracted clustered mainly in CM and EM if CD4+ and in EMRA if CD8+.

From the 5' RACE reads, TCRdb called clonotypes with MiXCR, one entry per CDR3 protein. The profile covers 84,000 or so distinct CDR3 sequences, with around 14% appearing a single time and 25% to 35% taken by the ten largest. Deletions cut 1 base from V and 0 bases from J, with 7 bases between. Germline assignment: CDR1 SGHRS and CDR2 YFSETQ. CDR3 length equals 14 residues. This clonotype originated in an adult woman who had mild COVID-19 (a few samples of this study predate the infection). Cell type and time point are not known. This chain joins TRBV5-1 and TRBJ1-1, with no clear D. The specimen was PBMCs or a T cell subset sorted from them (not recorded which). In nucleotides, the CDR3 is TGCGCCAGCAGCTTGCTGATCATGAACACTGAAGCTTTCTTT. It encodes CASSLLIMNTEAFF.